Presented here are 3 T cell receptor beta chains from one specimen sequenced in a study of CD8 T cells in ankylosing spondylitis (dated by TCRdb to about 2017). The receptor library was made with 5' RACE. The sequencer was an Illumina HiSeq 2500. The public sequencing data were trimmed at Q25 with fastp and processed into clonotypes with MiXCR by TCRdb, which kept only in-frame beta chains. Under each unique CDR3 protein, matching rows form one entry showing the most common genes and DNA. For this sample there are 450,000 to 550,000 distinct CDR3 sequences; approximately 5.3% appear just once. The ten largest clonotypes hold approximately 3.5% of the sample. General conclusions and limits of the study: A TCR beta motif of fewer than 10 highly homologous amino acid variants appeared characteristic of blood from ankylosing spondylitis patients.

Their target antigens are unknown. The sequencing sample was made of blood, either unsorted or a sorted T cell fraction (not recorded which). These receptors all stem from a male donor with ankylosing spondylitis.

This clonotype was found many times. The gene calls are TRBV20-1 and TRBJ2-2, with 11 bases fitting TRBD2. The CDR3 length is 15 residues. The V gene's germline CDR1 is DFQATT and CDR2 SNEGSKA (reference sequence). The V gene end was trimmed by 2 bases and the J gene end by 6 bases; junction bases not matched to a gene: 5. The chain's CDR3 is CSARSYSGRAGELFF. The CDR3 nucleotides are TGCAGTGCTAGATCTTATAGCGGGAGGGCCGGGGAGCTGTTTTTT.

This clonotype was seen at least ten times. The rearrangement uses TRBV7-2 and TRBJ1-1; no firm D call. Germline CDR1 is SGHTA and CDR2 is FQGNSA. V was shortened by 2 bases and J by 4 bases, with 11 bases between the two germline ends. This CDR3 is built from 14 residues. DNA for the CDR3: TGTGCCAGCAGCTTAAAGTGGCAGAGCACTGAAGCTTTCTTT. Its translation: CASSLKWQSTEAFF.

This clonotype was observed many times. The chain recombines TRBV27 with TRBJ2-1; D possibly corresponds to TRBD2 (6 bases). The CDR3 runs to 15 residues. The germline gives CDR1 MNHEY, CDR2 SMNVEV (reference sequence). V was shortened by 3 bases and J by 6 bases, with 15 bases between the two germline ends. The DNA of the CDR3 is TGTGCCAGCAGTTTTTTACTTCCGGGACTCAATGAGCAGTTCTTC. Translated, it gives CASSFLLPGLNEQFF.